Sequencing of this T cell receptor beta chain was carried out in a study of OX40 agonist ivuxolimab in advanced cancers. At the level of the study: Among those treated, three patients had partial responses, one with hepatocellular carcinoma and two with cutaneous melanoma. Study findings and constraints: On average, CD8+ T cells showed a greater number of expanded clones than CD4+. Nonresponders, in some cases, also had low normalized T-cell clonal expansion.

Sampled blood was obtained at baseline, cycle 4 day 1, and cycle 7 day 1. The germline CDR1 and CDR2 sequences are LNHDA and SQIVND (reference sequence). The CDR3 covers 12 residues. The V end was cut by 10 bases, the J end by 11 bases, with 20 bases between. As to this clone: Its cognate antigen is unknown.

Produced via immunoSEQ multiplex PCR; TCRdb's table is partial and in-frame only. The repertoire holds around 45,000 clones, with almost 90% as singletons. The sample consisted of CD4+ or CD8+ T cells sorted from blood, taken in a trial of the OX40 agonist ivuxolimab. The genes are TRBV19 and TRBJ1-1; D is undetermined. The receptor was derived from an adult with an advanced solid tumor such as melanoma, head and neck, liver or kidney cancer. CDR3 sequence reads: CATSPTSGWAFF. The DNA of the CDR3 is TGTGCCACCTCCCCCACTTCGGGCTGGGCTTTCTTT. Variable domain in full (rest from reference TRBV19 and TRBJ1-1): DGGITQSPKYLFRKEGQNVTLSCEQNLNHDAMYWYRQDPGQGLRLIYYSQIVNDFQKGDIAEGYSVSREKKESFPLTVTSAQKNPTAFYLCATSPTSGWAFFGQGTRLTVV.